This TCR beta chain came from a study of Ad26.COV2.S vaccination and SARS-CoV-2 variants. General observations from the study: Responses of T cells in total may have been underestimated by the TCR breadth and depth analyses.

The CDR3 loop spans 16 amino acids. V was shortened by 6 bases and J by 3 bases, with 18 bases between the two germline ends. The germline gives CDR1 SEHNR, CDR2 FQNEAQ (reference sequence). On this clone itself: What it binds is unknown.

Using immunoSEQ multiplex PCR, the repertoire was profiled, and TCRdb retains in-frame clones only, with some absent. The table lists about 350,000 clones, around 92% of them singletons, with about 3.9% in the top ten. The chain recombines TRBV7-9 with TRBJ1-5; D call uncertain. This specimen consisted of peripheral blood, obtained after recovery from COVID-19. The sequence was collected from a human donor who had recovered from COVID-19. Here the CDR3 reads CASSPAGGWDNQPQHF. In nucleotides, the CDR3 is TGTGCCAGCAGTCCAGCCGGTGGGTGGGACAATCAGCCCCAGCATTTT.